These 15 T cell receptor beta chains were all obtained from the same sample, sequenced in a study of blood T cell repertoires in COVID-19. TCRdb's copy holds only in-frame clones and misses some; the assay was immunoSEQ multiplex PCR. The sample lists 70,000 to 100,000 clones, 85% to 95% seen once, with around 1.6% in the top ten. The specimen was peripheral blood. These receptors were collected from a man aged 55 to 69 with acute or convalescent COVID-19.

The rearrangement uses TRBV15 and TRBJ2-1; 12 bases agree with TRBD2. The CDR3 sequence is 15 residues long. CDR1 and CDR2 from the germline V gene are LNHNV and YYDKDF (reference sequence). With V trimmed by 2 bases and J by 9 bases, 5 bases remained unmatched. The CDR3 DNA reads TGTGCCACCAGCAGACCGGGACTAGCGGGCGGTGAGCAGTTCTTC. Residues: CATSRPGLAGGEQFF.

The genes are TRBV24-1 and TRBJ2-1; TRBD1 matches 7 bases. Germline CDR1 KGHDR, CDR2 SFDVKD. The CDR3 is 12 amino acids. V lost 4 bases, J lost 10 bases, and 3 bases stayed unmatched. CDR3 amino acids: CATSDRTGEQFF. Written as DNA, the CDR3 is TGTGCCACCAGTGACCGGACAGGAGAGCAGTTCTTC.

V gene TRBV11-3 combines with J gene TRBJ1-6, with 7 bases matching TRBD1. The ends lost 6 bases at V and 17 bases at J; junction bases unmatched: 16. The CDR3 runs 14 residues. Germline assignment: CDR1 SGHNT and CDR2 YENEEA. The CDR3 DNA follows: TGTGCCAGCAGTTCTACCGGGGACAGATATACGGTCCACTTT. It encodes CASSSTGDRYTVHF.

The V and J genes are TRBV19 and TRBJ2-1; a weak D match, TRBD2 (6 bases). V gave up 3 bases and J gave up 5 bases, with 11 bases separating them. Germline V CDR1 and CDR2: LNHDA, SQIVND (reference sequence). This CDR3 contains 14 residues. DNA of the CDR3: TGTGCCAGTAGTATCTTCTCGGGAGACAATGAGCAGTTCTTC. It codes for CASSIFSGDNEQFF.

The CDR3 DNA follows: TGTGCCAGCAGTGGGACTATCATGGGCGATGAGCAGTTCTTC. Protein: CASSGTIMGDEQFF. The chain employs TRBV2 and TRBJ2-1; tentatively, D is TRBD2 (6 bases). Germline CDR1 SNHLY, CDR2 FYNNEI. Trimming pared 4 bases from V and 8 bases from J, leaving 15 bases between. CDR3 length: 14 residues. Together with reference TRBV2 and TRBJ2-1, the CDR3 gives the full variable domain: EPEVTQTPSHQVTQMGQEVILRCVPISNHLYFYWYRQILGQKVEFLVSFYNNEISEKSEIFDDQFSVERPDGSNFTLKIRSTKLEDSAMYFCASSGTIMGDEQFFGPGTRLTVL.

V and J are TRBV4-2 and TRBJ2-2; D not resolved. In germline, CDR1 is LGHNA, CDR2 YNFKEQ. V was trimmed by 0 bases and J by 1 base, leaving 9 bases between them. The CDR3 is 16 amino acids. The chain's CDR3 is CASSQDHGQNTGELFF. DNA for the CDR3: TGTGCCAGCAGCCAAGATCATGGCCAGAACACCGGGGAGCTGTTTTTT.

DNA for the CDR3: TGCAGCGTTGAAGGGTGGGCCTATGGCTACACCTTC. Its protein is CSVEGWAYGYTF. V and J are TRBV29-1 and TRBJ1-2; D gene ambiguous. Trimming took off 1 base at V and 4 bases at J, with 7 bases between the two ends. Germline lookup yields CDR1 SQVTM and CDR2 ANQGSEA. The CDR3 length is 12 residues.

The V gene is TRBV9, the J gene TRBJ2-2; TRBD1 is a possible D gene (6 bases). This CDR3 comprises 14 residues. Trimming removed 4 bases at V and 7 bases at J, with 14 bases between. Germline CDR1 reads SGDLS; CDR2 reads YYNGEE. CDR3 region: CASSPRTESGELFF. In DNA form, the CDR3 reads TGTGCCAGCAGCCCACGGACAGAGAGCGGGGAGCTGTTTTTT.

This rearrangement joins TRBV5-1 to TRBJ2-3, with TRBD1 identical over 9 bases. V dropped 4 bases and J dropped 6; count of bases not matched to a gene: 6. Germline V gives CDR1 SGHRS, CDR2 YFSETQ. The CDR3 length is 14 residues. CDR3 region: CASSGNRGLDTQYF. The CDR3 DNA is TGCGCCAGCAGCGGGAACAGGGGGCTGGATACGCAGTATTTT.

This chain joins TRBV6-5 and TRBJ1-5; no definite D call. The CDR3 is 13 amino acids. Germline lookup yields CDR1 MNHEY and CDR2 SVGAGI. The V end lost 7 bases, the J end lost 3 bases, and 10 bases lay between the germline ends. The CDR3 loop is CASIKENNQPQHF. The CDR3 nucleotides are TGTGCCAGCATAAAGGAGAACAATCAGCCCCAGCATTTT.

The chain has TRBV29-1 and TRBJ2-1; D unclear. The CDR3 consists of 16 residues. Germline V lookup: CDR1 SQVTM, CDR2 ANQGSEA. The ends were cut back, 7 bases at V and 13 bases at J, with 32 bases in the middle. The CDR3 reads CSGYRSGPQSSTTQFF. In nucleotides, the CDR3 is TGCAGCGGGTACCGCTCGGGTCCGCAATCCTCTACAACCCAGTTCTTC.

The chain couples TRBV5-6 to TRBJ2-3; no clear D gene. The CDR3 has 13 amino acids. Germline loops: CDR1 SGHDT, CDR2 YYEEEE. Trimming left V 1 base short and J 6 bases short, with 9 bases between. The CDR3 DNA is TGTGCCAGCAGCTTGTCACCCGAGGATACGCAGTATTTT. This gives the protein CASSLSPEDTQYF.

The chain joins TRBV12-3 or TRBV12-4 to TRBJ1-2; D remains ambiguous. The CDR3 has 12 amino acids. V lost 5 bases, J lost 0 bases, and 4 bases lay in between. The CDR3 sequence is CASSPSNYGYTF. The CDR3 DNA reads TGTGCCAGCAGTCCGTCTAACTATGGCTACACCTTC.

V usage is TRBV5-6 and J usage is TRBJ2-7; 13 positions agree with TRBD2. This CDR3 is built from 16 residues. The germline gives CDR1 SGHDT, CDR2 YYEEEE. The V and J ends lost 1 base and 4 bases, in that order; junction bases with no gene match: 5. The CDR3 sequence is CASSLPGTSGKYEQYF. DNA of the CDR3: TGTGCCAGCAGCTTGCCAGGGACTAGCGGGAAGTACGAGCAGTACTTC.

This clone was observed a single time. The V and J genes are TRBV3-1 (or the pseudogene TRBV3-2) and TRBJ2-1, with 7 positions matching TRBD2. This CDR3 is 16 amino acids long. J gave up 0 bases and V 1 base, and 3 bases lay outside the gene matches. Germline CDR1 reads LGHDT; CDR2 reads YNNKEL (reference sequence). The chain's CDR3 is CASSQGLADSYNEQFF. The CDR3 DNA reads TGTGCCAGCAGCCAAGGCCTAGCGGACTCCTACAATGAGCAGTTCTTC.